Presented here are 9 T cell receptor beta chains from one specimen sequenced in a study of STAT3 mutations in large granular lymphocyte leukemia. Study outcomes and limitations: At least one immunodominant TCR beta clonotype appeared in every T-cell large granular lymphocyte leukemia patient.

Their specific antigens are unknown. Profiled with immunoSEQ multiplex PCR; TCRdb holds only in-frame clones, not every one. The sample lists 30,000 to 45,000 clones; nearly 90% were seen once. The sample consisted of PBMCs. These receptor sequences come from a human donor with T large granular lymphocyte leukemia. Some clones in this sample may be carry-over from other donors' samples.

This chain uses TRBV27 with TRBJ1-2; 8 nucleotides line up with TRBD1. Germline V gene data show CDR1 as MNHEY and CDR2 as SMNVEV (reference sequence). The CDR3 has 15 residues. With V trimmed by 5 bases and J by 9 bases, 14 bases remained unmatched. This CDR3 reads CASSHRSGGDSSYTF. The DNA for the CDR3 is TGTGCCAGCAGTCATAGGTCAGGGGGCGATTCGAGCTACACCTTC.

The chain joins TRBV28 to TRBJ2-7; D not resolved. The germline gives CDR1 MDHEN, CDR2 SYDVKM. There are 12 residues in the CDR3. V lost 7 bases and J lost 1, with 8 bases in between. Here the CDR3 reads CASTSSSYEQYF. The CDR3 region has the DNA TGTGCCAGCACTTCTTCATCCTACGAGCAGTACTTC.

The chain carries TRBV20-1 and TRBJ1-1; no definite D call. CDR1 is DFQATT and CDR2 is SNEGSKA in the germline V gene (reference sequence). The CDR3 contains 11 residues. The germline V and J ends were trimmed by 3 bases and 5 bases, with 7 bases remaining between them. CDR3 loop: CSARFGTEAFF. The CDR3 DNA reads TGCAGTGCTAGGTTTGGGACTGAAGCTTTCTTT.

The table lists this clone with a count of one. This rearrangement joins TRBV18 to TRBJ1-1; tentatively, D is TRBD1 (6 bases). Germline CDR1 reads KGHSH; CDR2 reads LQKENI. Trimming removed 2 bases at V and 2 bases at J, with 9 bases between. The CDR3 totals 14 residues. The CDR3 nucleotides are TGTGCCAGCTCACCAGGACAGTATAACACTGAAGCTTTCTTT. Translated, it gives CASSPGQYNTEAFF.

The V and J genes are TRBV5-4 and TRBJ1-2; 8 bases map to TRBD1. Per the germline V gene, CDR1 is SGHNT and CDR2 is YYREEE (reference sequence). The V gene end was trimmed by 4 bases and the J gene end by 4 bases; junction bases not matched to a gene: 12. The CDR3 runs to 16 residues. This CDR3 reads CASSPGQGGGGYGYTF. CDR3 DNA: TGTGCCAGCAGCCCAGGACAGGGTGGCGGTGGCTATGGCTACACCTTC.

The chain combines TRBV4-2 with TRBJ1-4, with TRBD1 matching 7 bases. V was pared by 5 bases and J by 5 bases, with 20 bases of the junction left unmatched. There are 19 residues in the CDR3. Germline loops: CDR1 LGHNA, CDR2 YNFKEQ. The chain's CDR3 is CASSSRVLGTGTANEKLFF. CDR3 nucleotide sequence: TGTGCCAGCAGCTCACGTGTTTTGGGAACCGGGACAGCGAATGAAAAACTGTTTTTT.

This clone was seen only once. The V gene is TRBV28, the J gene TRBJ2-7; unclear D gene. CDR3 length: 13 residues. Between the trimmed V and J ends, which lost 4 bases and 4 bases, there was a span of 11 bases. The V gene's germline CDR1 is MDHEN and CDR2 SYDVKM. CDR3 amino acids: CASSSSNTYEQYV. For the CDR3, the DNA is TGTGCCAGCAGTTCCTCGAACACATACGAGCAGTACGTC.

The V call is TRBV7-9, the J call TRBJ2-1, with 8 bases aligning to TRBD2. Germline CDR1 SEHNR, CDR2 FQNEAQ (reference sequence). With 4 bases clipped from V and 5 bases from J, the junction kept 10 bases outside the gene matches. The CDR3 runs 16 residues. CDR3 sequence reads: CASSSRRGDKDNEQFF. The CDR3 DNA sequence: TGTGCCAGCAGCTCCCGGCGGGGGGATAAAGACAATGAGCAGTTCTTC. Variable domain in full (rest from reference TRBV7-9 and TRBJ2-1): DTGVSQNPRHKITKRGQNVTFRCDPISEHNRLYWYRQTLGQGPEFLTYFQNEAQLEKSRLLSDRFSAERPKGSFSTLEIQRTEQGDSAMYLCASSSRRGDKDNEQFFGPGTRLTVL.

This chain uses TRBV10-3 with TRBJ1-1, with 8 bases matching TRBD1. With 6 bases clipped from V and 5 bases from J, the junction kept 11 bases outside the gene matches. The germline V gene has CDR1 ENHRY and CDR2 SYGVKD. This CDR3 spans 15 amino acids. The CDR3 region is CAIRNLGQGGTEAFF. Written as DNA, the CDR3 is TGTGCCATCAGGAACCTAGGACAGGGCGGAACTGAAGCTTTCTTT.